This T cell receptor (beta chain) was sequenced during a study of tumor-infiltrating lymphocytes in oesophageal squamous cell carcinoma. MiXCR, applied by TCRdb to the PCR reads, yields one record per CDR3 protein. The data hold around 22,000 distinct CDR3 sequences, with under 35% observed a single time. The sample was esophageal tumor tissue. This TCR came from a female donor with esophageal squamous cell carcinoma.

DNA of the CDR3: TGTGCCAGCAGCCCGAGTCAGTCACTCTACAATGAGCAGTACTTC. Its protein product is CASSPSQSLYNEQYF. The V gene is TRBV7-9, the J gene TRBJ2-5, with D unclear. CDR1 is SEHNR and CDR2 is FQNEAQ in the germline V gene (reference sequence). The CDR3 length is 15 residues. The germline V and J ends were trimmed by 5 bases and 11 bases, with 24 bases remaining between them. The whole variable domain, remainder taken from reference TRBV7-9 and TRBJ2-5, is DTGVSQNPRHKITKRGQNVTFRCDPISEHNRLYWYRQTLGQGPEFLTYFQNEAQLEKSRLLSDRFSAERPKGSFSTLEIQRTEQGDSAMYLCASSPSQSLYNEQYFGPGTRLLVL.